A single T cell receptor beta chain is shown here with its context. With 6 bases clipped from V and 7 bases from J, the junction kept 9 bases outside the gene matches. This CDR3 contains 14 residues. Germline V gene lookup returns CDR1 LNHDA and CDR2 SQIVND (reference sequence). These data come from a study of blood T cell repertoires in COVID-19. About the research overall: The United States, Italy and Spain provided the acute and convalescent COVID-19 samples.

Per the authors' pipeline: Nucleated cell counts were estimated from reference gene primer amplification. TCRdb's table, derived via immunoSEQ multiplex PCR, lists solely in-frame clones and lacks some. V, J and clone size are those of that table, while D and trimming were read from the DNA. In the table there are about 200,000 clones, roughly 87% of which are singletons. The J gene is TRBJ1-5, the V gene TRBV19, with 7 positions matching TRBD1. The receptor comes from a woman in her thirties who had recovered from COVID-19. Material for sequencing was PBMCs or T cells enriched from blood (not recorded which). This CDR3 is CASRSTGFEQPQHF. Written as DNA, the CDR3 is TGTGCCAGTAGATCGACAGGGTTCGAACAGCCCCAGCATTTT.